A selection of T cell receptor beta chains follows, all from one sample in a study of shared clonotypes between healthy human individuals. Profiling relied on immunoSEQ multiplex PCR, and the TCRdb table lists in-frame clones only, not all of them. The repertoire has 2 million or so clones, 85% to 95% of them found once; the top ten carry roughly 0.13%. The sequencing input was naive CD4+ T cells sorted from blood. Receptors were obtained from a man aged 18-30 years in good health. Each CDR3 is given without its conserved first and last residue. D genes are given only for firm matches. Clone size, where shown, is once, few, many, or a class for clones that have expanded.

clone size,J gene,D gene,V gene,CDR3 protein
NA,TRBJ2-7,NA,TRBV7-2,ASSEGGHGYEQY
NA,TRBJ2-7,TRBD2,TRBV5-1,ASQREGLATSGSYEQY
NA,TRBJ2-5,NA,TRBV2,ASSVFGETQY
NA,TRBJ2-5,NA,TRBV7-9,ASHRAPRAQY
once,TRBJ2-1,NA,TRBV9,ASSRGSSYNEQF
NA,TRBJ1-1,NA,TRBV5-4,ASSFAGVETEAF
NA,TRBJ2-1,TRBD2,TRBV9,ASSESQRGYNEQF
NA,TRBJ1-4,NA,TRBV5-4,ASSPGGYYGTNEKLF
NA,TRBJ1-3,NA,TRBV9,ASSELQANTIY
NA,TRBJ2-2,TRBD1,TRBV6-5,ASSRGHRGTGELF
NA,TRBJ1-3,NA,TRBV28,ASLAALVGNTIY
NA,TRBJ1-2,NA,TRBV30,ACPDSRSNYGYT
once,TRBJ1-3,NA,TRBV7-2,ASSSEASGNTIY
NA,TRBJ1-4,NA,TRBV5-4,ASSFEGSNEKLF
NA,TRBJ2-5,TRBD2,TRBV6-1,ASTEQGTSEETQY
NA,TRBJ2-7,TRBD1,TRBV5-1,ASTRDRVDEQY
NA,TRBJ2-7,NA,TRBV30,AWRDPGGPYYEQY
NA,TRBJ2-4,TRBD2,TRBV7-2,ASSSQAGVGAKNIQY
NA,TRBJ2-2,NA,TRBV5-1,ASSRDIGGELF
NA,TRBJ1-1,NA,TRBV10-3,AISEQGGTEAF
NA,TRBJ1-3,NA,TRBV2,ASSVDGSGNTIY
NA,TRBJ1-6,NA,TRBV7-9,ASSLGGPYNSPLH
NA,TRBJ2-1,NA,TRBV30,AWSEAYEQF
NA,TRBJ2-3,NA,TRBV10-3,AISPGRSYTDTQY
NA,TRBJ2-1,NA,TRBV9,ASSVGDRVNEQF
NA,TRBJ2-7,TRBD1,TRBV7-8,ASSLVQGVGEQY
NA,TRBJ1-1,TRBD1,TRBV6-5,ASSYSGQTEAF
NA,TRBJ2-6,NA,TRBV19,ASSRTGQTSGANVLT
NA,TRBJ2-7,TRBD2,TRBV5-1,ASKQLAGSVYEQY
NA,TRBJ2-5,NA,TRBV5-4,ASSPARAEETQY
NA,TRBJ1-2,NA,TRBV19,ASSPGQNINYGYT